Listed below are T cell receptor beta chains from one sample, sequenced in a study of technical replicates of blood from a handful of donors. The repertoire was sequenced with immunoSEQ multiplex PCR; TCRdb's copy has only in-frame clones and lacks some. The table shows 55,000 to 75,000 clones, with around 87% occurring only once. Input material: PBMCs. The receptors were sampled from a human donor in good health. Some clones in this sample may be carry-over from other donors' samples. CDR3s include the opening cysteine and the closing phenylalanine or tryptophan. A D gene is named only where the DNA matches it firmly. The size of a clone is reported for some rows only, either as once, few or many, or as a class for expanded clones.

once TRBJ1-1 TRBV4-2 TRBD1 CASSPRTGDSAAEAFF TGTGCCAGCAGCCCTCGGACAGGGGATTCGGCGGCTGAAGCTTTCTTT
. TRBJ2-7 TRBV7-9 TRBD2 CASSKSGGGYEQYF TGTGCCAGCAGCAAAAGCGGGGGGGGCTACGAGCAGTACTTC
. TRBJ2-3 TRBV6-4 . CASSDGASSTDTQYF TGTGCCAGCAGTGATGGGGCCTCTAGCACAGATACGCAGTATTTT
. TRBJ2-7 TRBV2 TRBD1 CASRKGTGPAWYEQYF TGTGCCAGCAGAAAAGGGACAGGCCCTGCGTGGTACGAGCAGTACTTC
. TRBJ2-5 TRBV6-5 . CASSYSRWSGTQYF TGTGCCAGCAGTTACTCGAGATGGTCGGGGACCCAGTACTTC
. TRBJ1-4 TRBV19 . CASSRTGRTNEKLFF TGTGCCAGTAGTAGAACAGGGAGAACTAATGAAAAACTGTTTTTT
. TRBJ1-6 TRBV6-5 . CASSSQEFASPLHF TGTGCCAGCAGTTCACAGGAGTTCGCTTCACCCCTCCACTTT
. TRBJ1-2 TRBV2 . CASSEARGAKGYTF TGTGCCAGCAGTGAAGCCCGGGGGGCTAAAGGCTACACCTTC
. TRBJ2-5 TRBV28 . CASSLPEYETQYF TGTGCCAGCAGTTTACCCGAGTACGAGACCCAGTACTTC
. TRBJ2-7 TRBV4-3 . CASSQSAGYEQYF TGCGCCAGCAGCCAGTCGGCGGGGTACGAGCAGTACTTC
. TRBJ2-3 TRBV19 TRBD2 CASSIGGGADTQYF TGTGCCAGTAGTATTGGCGGGGGGGCAGATACGCAGTATTTT
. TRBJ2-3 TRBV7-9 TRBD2 CASSPGGSSTDTQYF TGTGCCAGCAGCCCCGGGGGGAGTAGCACAGATACGCAGTATTTT
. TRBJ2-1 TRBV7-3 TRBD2 CASSFTSGAYNEQFF TGTGCCAGCAGCTTTACTAGCGGGGCGTACAATGAGCAGTTCTTC
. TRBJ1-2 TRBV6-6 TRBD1 CASSTPPGQGTSGYTF TGTGCCAGCAGTACCCCCCCGGGACAGGGAACCAGTGGCTACACCTTC
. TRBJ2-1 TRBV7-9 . CASSSPLDRYNEQFF TGTGCCAGCAGCTCCCCTCTCGACAGATACAATGAGCAGTTCTTC
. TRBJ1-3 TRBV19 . CASIQNGNTIYF TGTGCCAGTATTCAGAATGGAAACACCATATATTTT
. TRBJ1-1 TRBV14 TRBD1 CASSRYGTGTMNTEAFF TGTGCCAGCAGCCGCTACGGGACAGGGACTATGAACACTGAAGCTTTCTTT
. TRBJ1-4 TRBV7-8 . CASSLSLGAQLFF TGTGCCAGCAGCTTATCACTGGGGGCGCAACTGTTTTTT
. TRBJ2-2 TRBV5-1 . CASSLPAANTGELFF TGCGCCAGCAGCTTGCCAGCGGCGAACACCGGGGAGCTGTTTTTT
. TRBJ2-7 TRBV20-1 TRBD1 CSAQTGFEQYF TGCAGTGCACAGACAGGGTTCGAGCAGTACTTC
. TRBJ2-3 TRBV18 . CASSPPGGRLTDTQYF TGTGCCAGCTCACCACCTGGTGGCAGACTCACAGATACGCAGTATTTT
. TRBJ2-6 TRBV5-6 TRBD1 CASSYGTGGSGANVLTF TGTGCCAGCAGCTACGGGACAGGGGGATCTGGGGCCAACGTCCTGACTTTC
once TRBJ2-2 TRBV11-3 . CASSSRDGELFF TGTGCCAGCAGCAGTAGAGACGGGGAGCTGTTTTTT
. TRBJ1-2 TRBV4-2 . CASSQDSQRLGGYTF TGTGCCAGCAGCCAAGATTCCCAGCGATTAGGTGGCTACACCTTC
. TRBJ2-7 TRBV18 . CASSQGDGFSYEQYF TGTGCCAGCTCACAAGGAGACGGTTTCTCCTACGAGCAGTACTTC
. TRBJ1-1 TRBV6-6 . CASIPERGANTEAFF TGTGCCAGCATCCCGGAACGGGGGGCTAATACTGAAGCTTTCTTT
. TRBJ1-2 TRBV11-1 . CASSPTENYGYTF TGTGCCAGCAGCCCGACGGAGAACTATGGCTACACCTTC
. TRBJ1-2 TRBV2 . CASSGTRGGGYTF TGTGCCAGCAGTGGGACTAGGGGGGGTGGCTACACCTTC
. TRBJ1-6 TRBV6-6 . CASRPYSDNSPLHF TGTGCCAGCAGGCCGTATTCAGATAATTCACCCCTCCACTTT
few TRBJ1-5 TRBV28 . CASSPGRGFNQPQHF TGTGCCAGCAGTCCCGGGAGGGGGTTTAATCAGCCCCAGCATTTT